The following is a T cell receptor (beta chain) sequence with its context. The antigen remains unidentified. Genomic DNA per cell subset filled all wells of several immunoSEQ plates. Data came from immunoSEQ multiplex PCR; TCRdb stores just in-frame clones and leaves some out. The sample includes 600,000 to 800,000 clones, around 70% of them seen just once. The data are from a study of shared clonotypes between healthy human individuals. The CDR3 extends over 11 amino acids. Germline loops: CDR1 MNHNY, CDR2 SVGAGI (reference sequence). With 11 bases clipped from V and 2 bases from J, the junction kept 3 bases outside the gene matches. Study-wide findings and caveats: When naive CD4 clonotypes were compared across a few donors, approximately 5% were shared. Researchers found naive subsets generally carried larger estimated richness than memory subsets.

The sample was memory CD4+ T cells sorted from blood. Subset indicated: CD45RA-negative fraction. V usage is TRBV6-6 and J usage is TRBJ2-7; 7 bases are a match to TRBD2. This TCR was sampled from a woman in her twenties or thirties in good health. CDR3 loop: CAAGVTYEQYF. Written as DNA, the CDR3 is TGTGCCGCGGGGGTAACCTACGAGCAGTACTTC.